The clone carrying this T cell receptor beta chain was picked up a small number of times. Antigen unknown. Overlapping HIV-1 Gag 15-mer peptides at 0.85 to 1 ug per peptide per mL were used. Memory cells lacking CD40L and CD69 with high CD45RO were sorted. The record originates from a study of persistence of HIV-infected CD4 T cells. This was the immunoSEQ version 4 assay in survey mode. Method: immunoSEQ multiplex PCR; TCRdb's copy keeps in-frame clones and lacks some. The repertoire includes 30,000 to 45,000 clones, 75% to 85% of them detected once, and roughly 0.97% sits in the top ten. Germline CDR1 is MNHEY and CDR2 is SVGAGI. This CDR3 region has 13 residues. The V end lost 7 bases, the J end lost 6 bases, and 13 bases lay between the germline ends.

The rearrangement uses TRBV6-5 and TRBJ2-1; D is uncertain. The receptor was isolated from an adult with HIV. The donor label of this sample is uncertain. The sample here was cultured CD4+ T cells from PBMCs, taken from a patient who received antiretroviral therapy. CDR3 nucleotides: TGTGCCAGCAAGAGCTACTGGGGCAATGAGCAGTTCTTC. Its translation is CASKSYWGNEQFF.